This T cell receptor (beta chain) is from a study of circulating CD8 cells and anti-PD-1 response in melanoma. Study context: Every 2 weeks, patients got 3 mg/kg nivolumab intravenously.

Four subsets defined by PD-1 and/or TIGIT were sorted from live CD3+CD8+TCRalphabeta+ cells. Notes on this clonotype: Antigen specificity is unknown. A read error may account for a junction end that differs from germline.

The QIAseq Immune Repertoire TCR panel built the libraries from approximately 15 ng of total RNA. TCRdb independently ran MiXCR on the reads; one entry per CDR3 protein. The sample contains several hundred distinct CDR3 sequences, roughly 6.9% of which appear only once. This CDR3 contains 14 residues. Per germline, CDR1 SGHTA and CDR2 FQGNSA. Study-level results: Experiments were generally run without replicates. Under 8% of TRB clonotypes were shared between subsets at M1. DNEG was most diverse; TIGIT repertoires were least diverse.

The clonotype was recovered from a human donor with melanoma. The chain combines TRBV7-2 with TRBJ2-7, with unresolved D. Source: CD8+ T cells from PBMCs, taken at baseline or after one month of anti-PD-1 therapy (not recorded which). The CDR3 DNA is TGTGCCAGCAGCCCCAGAACACTGTCCTACAAGCAGTACTTC. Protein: CASSPRTLSYKQYF.